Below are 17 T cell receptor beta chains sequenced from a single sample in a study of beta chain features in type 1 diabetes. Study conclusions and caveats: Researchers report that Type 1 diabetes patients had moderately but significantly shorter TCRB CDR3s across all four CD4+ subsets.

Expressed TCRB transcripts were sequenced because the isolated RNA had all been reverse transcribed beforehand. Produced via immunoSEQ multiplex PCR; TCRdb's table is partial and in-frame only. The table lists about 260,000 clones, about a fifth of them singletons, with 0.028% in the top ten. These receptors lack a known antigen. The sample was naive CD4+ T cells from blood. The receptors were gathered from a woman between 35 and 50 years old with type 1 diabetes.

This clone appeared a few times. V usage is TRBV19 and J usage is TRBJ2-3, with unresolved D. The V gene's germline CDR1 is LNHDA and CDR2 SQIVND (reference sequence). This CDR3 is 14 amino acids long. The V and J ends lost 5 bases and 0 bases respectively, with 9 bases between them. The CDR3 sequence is CASSLQASTDTQYF. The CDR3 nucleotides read TGTGCCAGTAGTTTGCAGGCCAGCACAGATACGCAGTATTTT.

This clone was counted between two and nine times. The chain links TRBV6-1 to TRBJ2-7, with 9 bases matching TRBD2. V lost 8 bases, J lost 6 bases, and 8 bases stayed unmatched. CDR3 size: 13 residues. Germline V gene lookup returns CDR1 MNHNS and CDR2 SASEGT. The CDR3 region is CASAKREVGEQYF. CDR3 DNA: TGTGCCAGCGCGAAGCGGGAGGTTGGCGAGCAGTACTTC.

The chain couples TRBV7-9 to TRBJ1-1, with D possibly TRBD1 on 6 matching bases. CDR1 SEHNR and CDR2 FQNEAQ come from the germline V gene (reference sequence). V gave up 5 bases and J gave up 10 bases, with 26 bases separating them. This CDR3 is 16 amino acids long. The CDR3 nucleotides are TGTGCCAGCAGCCTAACATCCAACAGGGATTCTTCTGGAGCTTTCTTT. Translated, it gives CASSLTSNRDSSGAFF.

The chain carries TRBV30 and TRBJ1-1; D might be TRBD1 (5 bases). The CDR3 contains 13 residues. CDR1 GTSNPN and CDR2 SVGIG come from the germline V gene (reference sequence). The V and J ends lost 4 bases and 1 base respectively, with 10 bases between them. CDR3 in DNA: TGTGCCTGGATGGAGGGACGGAACACTGAAGCTTTCTTT. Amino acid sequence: CAWMEGRNTEAFF.

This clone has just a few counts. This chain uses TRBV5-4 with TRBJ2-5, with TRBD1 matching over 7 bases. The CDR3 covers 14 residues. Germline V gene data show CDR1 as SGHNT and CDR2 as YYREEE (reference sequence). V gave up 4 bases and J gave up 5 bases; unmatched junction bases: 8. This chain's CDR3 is CASSLDRRGETQYF. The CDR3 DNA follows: TGTGCCAGCAGCCTCGATCGCAGGGGGGAGACCCAGTACTTC.

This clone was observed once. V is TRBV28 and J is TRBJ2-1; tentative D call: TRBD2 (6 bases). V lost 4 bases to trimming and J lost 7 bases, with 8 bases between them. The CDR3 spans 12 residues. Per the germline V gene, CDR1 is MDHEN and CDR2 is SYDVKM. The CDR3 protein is CASSWRANEQFF. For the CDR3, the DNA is TGTGCCAGCAGTTGGAGGGCAAATGAGCAGTTCTTC.

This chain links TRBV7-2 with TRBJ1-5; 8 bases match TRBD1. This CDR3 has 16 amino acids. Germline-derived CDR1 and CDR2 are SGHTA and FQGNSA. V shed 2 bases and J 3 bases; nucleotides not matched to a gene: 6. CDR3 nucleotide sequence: TGTGCCAGCAGCTTATTAGGACAGGGTTTCAATCAGCCCCAGCATTTT. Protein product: CASSLLGQGFNQPQHF.

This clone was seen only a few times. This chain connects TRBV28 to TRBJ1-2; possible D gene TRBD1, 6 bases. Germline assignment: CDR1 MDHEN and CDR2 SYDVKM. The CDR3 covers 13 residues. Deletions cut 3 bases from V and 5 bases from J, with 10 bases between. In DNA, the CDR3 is TGTGCCAGCAGTTTGCCGAGGGGGTATGGCTACACCTTC. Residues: CASSLPRGYGYTF.

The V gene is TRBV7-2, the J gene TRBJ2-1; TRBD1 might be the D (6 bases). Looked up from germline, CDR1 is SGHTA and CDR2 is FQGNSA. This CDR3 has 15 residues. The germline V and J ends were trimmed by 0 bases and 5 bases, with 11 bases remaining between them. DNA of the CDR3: TGTGCCAGCAGCTTAGCGGGAACAGGGAACAATGAGCAGTTCTTC. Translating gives CASSLAGTGNNEQFF.

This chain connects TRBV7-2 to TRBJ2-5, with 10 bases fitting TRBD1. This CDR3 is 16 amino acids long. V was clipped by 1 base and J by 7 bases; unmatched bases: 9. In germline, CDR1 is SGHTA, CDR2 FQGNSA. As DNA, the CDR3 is TGTGCCAGCAGCTTAGAGTACGGGACAGGGGAGGGGACCCAGTACTTC. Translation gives CASSLEYGTGEGTQYF.

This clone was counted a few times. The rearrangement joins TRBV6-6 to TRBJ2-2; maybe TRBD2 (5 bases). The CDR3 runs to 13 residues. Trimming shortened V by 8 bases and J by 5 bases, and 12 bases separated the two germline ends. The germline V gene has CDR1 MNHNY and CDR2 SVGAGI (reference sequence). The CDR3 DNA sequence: TGTGCCAGCGTTTCCCCGGGGACCGGGGAGCTGTTTTTT. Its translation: CASVSPGTGELFF.

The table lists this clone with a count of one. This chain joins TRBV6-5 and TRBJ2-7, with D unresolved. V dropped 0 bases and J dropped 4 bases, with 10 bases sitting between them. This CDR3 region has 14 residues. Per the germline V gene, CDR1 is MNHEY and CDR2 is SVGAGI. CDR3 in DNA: TGTGCCAGCAGTTACTCTGCTGAGAGTTACGAGCAGTACTTC. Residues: CASSYSAESYEQYF.

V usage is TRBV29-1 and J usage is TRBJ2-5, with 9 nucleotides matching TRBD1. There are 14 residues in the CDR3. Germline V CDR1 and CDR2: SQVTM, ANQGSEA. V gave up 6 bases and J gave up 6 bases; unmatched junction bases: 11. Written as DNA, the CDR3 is TGCAGCGTCGTCCGGGACAGGGCCGGGAAGACCCAGTACTTC. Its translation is CSVVRDRAGKTQYF. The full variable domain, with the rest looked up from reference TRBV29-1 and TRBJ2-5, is SAVISQKPSRDICQRGTSLTIQCQVDSQVTMMFWYRQQPGQSLTLIATANQGSEATYESGFVIDKFPISRPNLTFSTLTVSNMSPEDSSIYLCSVVRDRAGKTQYFGPGTRLLVL.

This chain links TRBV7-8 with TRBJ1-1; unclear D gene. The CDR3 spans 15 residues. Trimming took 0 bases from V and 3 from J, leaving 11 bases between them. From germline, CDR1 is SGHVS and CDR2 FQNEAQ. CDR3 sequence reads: CASSLAHKSHTEAFF. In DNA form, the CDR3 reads TGTGCCAGCAGCTTAGCGCACAAGTCGCACACTGAAGCTTTCTTT.

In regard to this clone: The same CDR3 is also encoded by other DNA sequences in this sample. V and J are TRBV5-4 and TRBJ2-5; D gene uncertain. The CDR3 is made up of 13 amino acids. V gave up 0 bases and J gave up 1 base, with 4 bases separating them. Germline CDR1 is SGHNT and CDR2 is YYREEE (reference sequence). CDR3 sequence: CASSLDSQETQYF. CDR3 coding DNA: TGTGCCAGCAGCTTGGACAGCCAAGAGACCCAGTACTTC.

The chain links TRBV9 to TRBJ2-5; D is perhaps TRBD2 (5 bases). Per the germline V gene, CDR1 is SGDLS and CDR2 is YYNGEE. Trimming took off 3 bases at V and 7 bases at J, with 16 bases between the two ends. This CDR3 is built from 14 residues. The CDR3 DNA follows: TGTGCCAGCAGCGACCCCAGGCGTGCGGGGACCCAGTACTTC. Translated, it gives CASSDPRRAGTQYF.

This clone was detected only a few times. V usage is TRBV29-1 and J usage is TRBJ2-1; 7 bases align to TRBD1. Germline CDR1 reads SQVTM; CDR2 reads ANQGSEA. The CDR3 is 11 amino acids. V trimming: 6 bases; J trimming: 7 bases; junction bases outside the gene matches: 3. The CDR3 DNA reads TGCAGCGTCCCCAGGGGGAATGAGCAGTTCTTC. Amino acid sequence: CSVPRGNEQFF.